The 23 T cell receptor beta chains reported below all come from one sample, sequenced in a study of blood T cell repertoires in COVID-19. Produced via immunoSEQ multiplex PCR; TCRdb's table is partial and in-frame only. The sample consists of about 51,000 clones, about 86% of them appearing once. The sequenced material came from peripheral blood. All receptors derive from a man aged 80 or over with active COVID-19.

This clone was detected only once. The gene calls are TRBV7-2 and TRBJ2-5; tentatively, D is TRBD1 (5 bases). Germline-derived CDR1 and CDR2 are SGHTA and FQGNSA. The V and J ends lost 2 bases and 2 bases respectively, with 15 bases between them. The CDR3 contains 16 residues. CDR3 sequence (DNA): TGTGCCAGCAGCTTAACGCCGGCTAGGGGTCAAGAGACCCAGTACTTC. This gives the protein CASSLTPARGQETQYF.

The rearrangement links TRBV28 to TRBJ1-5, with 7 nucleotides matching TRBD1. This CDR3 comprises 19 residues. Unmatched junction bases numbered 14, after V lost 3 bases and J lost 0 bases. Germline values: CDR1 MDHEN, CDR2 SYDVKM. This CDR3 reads CASSFLRGTDSYSNQPQHF. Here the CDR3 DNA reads TGTGCCAGCAGTTTTCTCAGGGGGACAGATAGTTATAGCAATCAGCCCCAGCATTTT.

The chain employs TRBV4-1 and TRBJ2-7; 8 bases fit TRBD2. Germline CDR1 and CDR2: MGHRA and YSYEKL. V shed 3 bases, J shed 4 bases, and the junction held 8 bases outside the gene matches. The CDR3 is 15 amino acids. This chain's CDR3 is CASSHTGTRLYEQYF. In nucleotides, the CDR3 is TGCGCCAGCAGCCACACCGGGACTAGACTTTACGAGCAGTACTTC.

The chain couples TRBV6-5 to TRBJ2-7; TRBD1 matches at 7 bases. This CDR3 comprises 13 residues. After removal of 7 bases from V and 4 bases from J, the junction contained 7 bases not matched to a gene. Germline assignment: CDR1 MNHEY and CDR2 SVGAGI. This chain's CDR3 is CASNSLTGYEQYF. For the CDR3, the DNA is TGTGCCAGCAATAGCCTGACAGGGTACGAGCAGTACTTC.

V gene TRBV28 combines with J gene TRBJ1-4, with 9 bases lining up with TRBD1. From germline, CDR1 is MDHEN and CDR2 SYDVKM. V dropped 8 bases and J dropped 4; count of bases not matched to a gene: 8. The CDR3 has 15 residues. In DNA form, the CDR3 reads TGTGCCAGCTCCCACAGGGGGCGGGTTAATGAAAAACTGTTTTTT. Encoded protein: CASSHRGRVNEKLFF.

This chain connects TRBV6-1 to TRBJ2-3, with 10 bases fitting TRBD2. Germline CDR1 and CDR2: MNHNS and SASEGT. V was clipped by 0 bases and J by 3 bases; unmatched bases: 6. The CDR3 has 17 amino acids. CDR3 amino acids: CASSEADVLAGTDTQYF. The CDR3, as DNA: TGTGCCAGCAGTGAAGCAGATGTACTAGCGGGGACAGATACGCAGTATTTT.

In nucleotides, the CDR3 is TGTGCCAGCATAAGCGGGAGGGGTGACAATGAGCAGTTCTTC. Its translation is CASISGRGDNEQFF. This chain joins TRBV28 and TRBJ2-1; 10 nucleotides align to TRBD2. The J segment lost 5 bases and the V segment lost 7 bases, leaving 5 bases of the junction unmatched. The CDR3 totals 14 residues. Germline V gene lookup returns CDR1 MDHEN and CDR2 SYDVKM. Full variable domain (remainder filled in from reference TRBV28 and TRBJ2-1): DVKVTQSSRYLVKRTGEKVFLECVQDMDHENMFWYRQDPGLGLRLIYFSYDVKMKEKGDIPEGYSVSREKKERFSLILESASTNQTSMYLCASISGRGDNEQFFGPGTRLTVL.

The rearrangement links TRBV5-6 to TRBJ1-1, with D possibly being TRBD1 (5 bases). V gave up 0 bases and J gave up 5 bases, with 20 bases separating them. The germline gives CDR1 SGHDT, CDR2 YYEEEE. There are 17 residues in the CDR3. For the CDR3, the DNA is TGTGCCAGCAGCTTGGCGTCAGGGTCGCCTAGGGGTACTGAAGCTTTCTTT. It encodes CASSLASGSPRGTEAFF.

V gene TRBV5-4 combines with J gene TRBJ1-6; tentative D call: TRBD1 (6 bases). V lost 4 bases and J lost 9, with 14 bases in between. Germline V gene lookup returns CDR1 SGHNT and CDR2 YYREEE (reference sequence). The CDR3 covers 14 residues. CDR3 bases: TGTGCCAGCAGCCACAGGGAGGGGGGTTCACCCCTCCACTTT. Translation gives CASSHREGGSPLHF.

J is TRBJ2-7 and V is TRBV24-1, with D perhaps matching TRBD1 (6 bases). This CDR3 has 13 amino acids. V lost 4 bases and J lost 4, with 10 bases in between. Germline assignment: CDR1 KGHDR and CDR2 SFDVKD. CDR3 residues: CATSEGQLYEQYF. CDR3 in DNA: TGTGCCACCAGTGAGGGACAACTATACGAGCAGTACTTC.

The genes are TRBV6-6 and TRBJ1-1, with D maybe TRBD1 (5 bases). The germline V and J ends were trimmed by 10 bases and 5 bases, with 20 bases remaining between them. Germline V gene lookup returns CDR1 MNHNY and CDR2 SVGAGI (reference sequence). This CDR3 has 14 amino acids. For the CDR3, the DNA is TGTGCCACCTCCTTTCGGGGGGAATCAACTGAAGCTTTCTTT. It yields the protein CATSFRGESTEAFF.

CDR3: CASGYEQFF. The DNA of the CDR3 is TGTGCCTCCGGGTATGAGCAGTTCTTC. This chain connects TRBV12-3 or TRBV12-4 to TRBJ2-1; D remains unclear. With 11 bases removed from V and 8 bases from J, the gap between germline ends came to 7 bases. The CDR3 has 9 residues.

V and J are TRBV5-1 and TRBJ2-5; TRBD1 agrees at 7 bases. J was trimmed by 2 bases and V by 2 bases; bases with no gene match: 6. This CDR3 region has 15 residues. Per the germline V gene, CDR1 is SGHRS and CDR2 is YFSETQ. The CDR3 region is CASSFSGDRQETQYF. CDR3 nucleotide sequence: TGCGCCAGCAGCTTCAGTGGGGACAGACAAGAGACCCAGTACTTC. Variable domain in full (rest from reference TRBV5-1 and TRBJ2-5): KAGVTQTPRYLIKTRGQQVTLSCSPISGHRSVSWYQQTPGQGLQFLFEYFSETQRNKGNFPGRFSGRQFSNSRSEMNVSTLELGDSALYLCASSFSGDRQETQYFGPGTRLLVL.

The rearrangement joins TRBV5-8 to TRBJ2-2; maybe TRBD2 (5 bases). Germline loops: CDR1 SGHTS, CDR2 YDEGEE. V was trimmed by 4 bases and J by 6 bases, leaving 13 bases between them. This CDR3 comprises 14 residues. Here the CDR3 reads CASSPDSMAGELFF. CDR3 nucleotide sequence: TGTGCCAGCAGCCCGGACTCTATGGCCGGGGAGCTGTTTTTT.

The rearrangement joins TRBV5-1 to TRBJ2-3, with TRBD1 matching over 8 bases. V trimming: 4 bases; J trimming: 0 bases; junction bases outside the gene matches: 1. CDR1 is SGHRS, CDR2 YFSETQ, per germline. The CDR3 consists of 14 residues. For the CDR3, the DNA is TGCGCCAGCAGCAGGACAGGGAGCACAGATACGCAGTATTTT. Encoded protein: CASSRTGSTDTQYF.

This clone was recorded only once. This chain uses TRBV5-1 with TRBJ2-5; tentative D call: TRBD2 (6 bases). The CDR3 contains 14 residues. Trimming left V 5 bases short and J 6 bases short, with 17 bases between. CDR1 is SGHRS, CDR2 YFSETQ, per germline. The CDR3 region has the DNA TGCGCCAGCAGTAGGAGGGCCGAGGTAAAGACCCAGTACTTC. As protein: CASSRRAEVKTQYF.

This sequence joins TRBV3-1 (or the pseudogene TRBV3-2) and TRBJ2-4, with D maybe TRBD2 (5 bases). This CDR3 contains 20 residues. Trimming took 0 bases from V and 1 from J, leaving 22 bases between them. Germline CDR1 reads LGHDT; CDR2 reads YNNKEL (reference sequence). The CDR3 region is CASSQETIGLLISAKNIQYF. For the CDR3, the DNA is TGTGCCAGCAGCCAAGAGACTATAGGGCTTTTAATCTCGGCCAAAAACATTCAGTACTTC.

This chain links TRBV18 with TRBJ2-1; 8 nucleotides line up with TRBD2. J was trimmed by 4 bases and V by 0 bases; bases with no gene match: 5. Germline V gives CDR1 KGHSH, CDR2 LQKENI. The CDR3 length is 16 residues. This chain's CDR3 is CASSPPLAGGYNEQFF. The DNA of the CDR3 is TGTGCCAGCTCACCACCATTGGCGGGAGGATACAATGAGCAGTTCTTC. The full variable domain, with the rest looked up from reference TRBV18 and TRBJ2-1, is NAGVMQNPRHLVRRRGQEARLRCSPMKGHSHVYWYRQLPEEGLKFMVYLQKENIIDESGMPKERFSAEFPKEGPSILRIQQVVRGDSAAYFCASSPPLAGGYNEQFFGPGTRLTVL.

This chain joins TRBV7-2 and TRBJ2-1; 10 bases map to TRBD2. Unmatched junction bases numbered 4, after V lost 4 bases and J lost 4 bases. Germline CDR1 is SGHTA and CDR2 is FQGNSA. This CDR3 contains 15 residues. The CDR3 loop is CASSSSSGGYNEQFF. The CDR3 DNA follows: TGTGCCAGCAGCTCCTCTAGCGGGGGATACAATGAGCAGTTCTTC.

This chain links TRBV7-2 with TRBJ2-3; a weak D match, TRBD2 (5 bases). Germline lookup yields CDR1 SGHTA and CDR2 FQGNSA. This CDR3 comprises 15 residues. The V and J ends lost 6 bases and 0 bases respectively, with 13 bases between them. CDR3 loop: CASSSGGQSTDTQYF. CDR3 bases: TGTGCCAGCAGTTCTGGAGGTCAGAGCACAGATACGCAGTATTTT.

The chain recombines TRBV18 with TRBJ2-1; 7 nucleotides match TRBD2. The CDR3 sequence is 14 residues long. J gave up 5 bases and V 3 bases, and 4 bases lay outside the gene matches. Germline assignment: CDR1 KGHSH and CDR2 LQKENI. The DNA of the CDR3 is TGTGCCAGCTCACCTAGCGGGTTGGACAATGAGCAGTTCTTC. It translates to CASSPSGLDNEQFF.

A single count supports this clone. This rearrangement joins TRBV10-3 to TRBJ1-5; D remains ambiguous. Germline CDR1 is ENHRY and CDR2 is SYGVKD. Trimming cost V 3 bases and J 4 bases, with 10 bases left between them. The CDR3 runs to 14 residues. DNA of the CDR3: TGTGCCATCAGTGACGGGGTTGGAAATCAGCCCCAGCATTTT. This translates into CAISDGVGNQPQHF.

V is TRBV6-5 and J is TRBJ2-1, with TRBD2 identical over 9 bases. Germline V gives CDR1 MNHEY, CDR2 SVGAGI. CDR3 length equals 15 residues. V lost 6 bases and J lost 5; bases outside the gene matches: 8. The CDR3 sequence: CASRPGTSPHNEQFF. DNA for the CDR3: TGTGCCAGCAGGCCCGGGACTAGCCCCCACAATGAGCAGTTCTTC.